Below, 27 T cell receptor beta chains from the same sample are listed, as sequenced in a study of blood T cell repertoires in COVID-19. Assay: immunoSEQ multiplex PCR; the TCRdb copy retains only in-frame clones and omits some. The profile covers some 290,000 clones, with 87% appearing a single time and 2% to 2.5% taken by the ten largest. The sequenced sample was peripheral blood. The receptors derive from a woman between 45 and 65 years old who had recovered from COVID-19.

The V gene is TRBV5-4, the J gene TRBJ2-1; 8 nucleotides match TRBD2. Germline assignment: CDR1 SGHNT and CDR2 YYREEE (reference sequence). The trim removed 4 bases at V and 8 bases at J, leaving 14 bases unmatched. This CDR3 contains 16 residues. CDR3 bases: TGTGCCAGCAGCGCCCCCGACAGCGGGAGAATGGATGAGCAGTTCTTC. Protein product: CASSAPDSGRMDEQFF.

The chain links TRBV28 to TRBJ2-2; 9 positions match TRBD1. Trimming removed 4 bases from V and 6 bases from J; junction bases left unmatched: 9. The CDR3 spans 16 residues. CDR1 and CDR2 (germline): MDHEN, SYDVKM. CDR3 DNA: TGTGCCAGCAGTTCACAGGGGGCGGGAGCTCCCGGGGAGCTGTTTTTT. The encoded protein is CASSSQGAGAPGELFF.

J is TRBJ2-7 and V is TRBV10-1, with 10 nucleotides matching TRBD2. This CDR3 contains 16 residues. From germline, CDR1 is WNHNN and CDR2 SYGVQD (reference sequence). V dropped 4 bases and J dropped 5; count of bases not matched to a gene: 11. The CDR3 DNA reads TGCGCCAGCAGTGTCCCTAGCGGGGGACGCTGGCACGAGCAGTACTTC. Translation: CASSVPSGGRWHEQYF.

This chain uses TRBV4-3 with TRBJ2-6, with no clear D. With 3 bases removed from V and 6 bases from J, the gap between germline ends came to 12 bases. CDR1 LGHNA and CDR2 YSLEER come from the germline V gene. This CDR3 region has 15 residues. The DNA of the CDR3 is TGCGCCAGCAGCCAGCGAACTTACGAGGCCAACGTCCTGACTTTC. Translated: CASSQRTYEANVLTF.

The chain joins TRBV2 to TRBJ2-7; D remains unclear. This CDR3 contains 13 residues. Germline V gene lookup returns CDR1 SNHLY and CDR2 FYNNEI. V was shortened by 0 bases and J by 2 bases, with 5 bases between the two germline ends. The CDR3 region has the DNA TGTGCCAGCAGTGAAGCCCCTCCCTACGAGCAGTACTTC. Translation gives CASSEAPPYEQYF. Combining the CDR3 with reference TRBV2 and TRBJ2-7 gives the whole variable domain EPEVTQTPSHQVTQMGQEVILRCVPISNHLYFYWYRQILGQKVEFLVSFYNNEISEKSEIFDDQFSVERPDGSNFTLKIRSTKLEDSAMYFCASSEAPPYEQYFGPGTRLTVT.

This clone was seen a single time. The chain couples TRBV7-2 to TRBJ2-2, with D maybe TRBD1 (6 bases). This CDR3 has 15 residues. V lost 5 bases and J lost 4, with 14 bases in between. The germline CDR1 and CDR2 sequences are SGHTA and FQGNSA. This chain's CDR3 is CASSPRGGPTGELFF. DNA of the CDR3: TGTGCCAGCAGCCCCAGAGGGGGTCCCACCGGGGAGCTGTTTTTT.

This clone showed up just once. The gene calls are TRBV6-2 or TRBV6-3 and TRBJ2-1; 12 bases map to TRBD2. The CDR3 covers 16 residues. V gave up 4 bases and J gave up 13 bases; unmatched junction bases: 14. Germline CDR1 is MNHEY and CDR2 is SVGEGT. As DNA, the CDR3 is TGTGCCAGCAGTTTCACTAGCGGGGGGCACCTTGGGCTACAGTTCTTC. This sequence encodes CASSFTSGGHLGLQFF.

This chain connects TRBV11-2 to TRBJ2-7, with a possible D match to TRBD2 (5 bases). Per the germline V gene, CDR1 is SGHAT and CDR2 is FQNNGV. This CDR3 contains 18 residues. The V end was cut by 1 base, the J end by 0 bases, with 19 bases between. The CDR3, as DNA: TGTGCCAGCAGCTTAGGCCTAACGTGGGGAGAGAACTCCTACGAGCAGTACTTC. Amino acids: CASSLGLTWGENSYEQYF.

The V and J genes are TRBV5-1 and TRBJ2-1, with 11 bases that match TRBD2. CDR1 is SGHRS and CDR2 is YFSETQ in the germline V gene. There are 16 residues in the CDR3. Trimming at V came to 2 bases and at J to 4 bases, leaving 5 bases not matched to a gene. In DNA, the CDR3 is TGCGCCAGCAGCTTCAGGACTAGCGGGCGTTACAATGAGCAGTTCTTC. This encodes CASSFRTSGRYNEQFF.

The sample holds one count of this clone. V is TRBV19 and J is TRBJ1-1, with D perhaps matching TRBD1 (6 bases). Per germline, CDR1 LNHDA and CDR2 SQIVND (reference sequence). Trimming stripped 5 bases from V and 4 bases from J, with 17 bases between. This CDR3 has 15 residues. This CDR3 is CASSLRTGGGTEAFF. The CDR3 DNA sequence: TGTGCCAGTAGTCTCCGCACGGGAGGGGGCACTGAAGCTTTCTTT.

The gene calls are TRBV5-1 and TRBJ1-4; weak D call: TRBD1 (6 bases). This CDR3 has 15 amino acids. Trimming stripped 4 bases from V and 4 bases from J, with 14 bases between. From germline, CDR1 is SGHRS and CDR2 YFSETQ. The CDR3 region has the DNA TGCGCCAGCAGCCCTGCGGGGGCCGTTAATGAAAAACTGTTTTTT. Amino acids: CASSPAGAVNEKLFF.

The chain employs TRBV21-1 and TRBJ2-4; the D call TRBD2 from the table was never checked on the DNA. TRBV21-1 is classified as a pseudogene. The CDR3 sequence is 11 residues long. The CDR3 region is CASSKRGIGYF. The CDR3 DNA sequence: TGTGCCAGCAGCAAACGGGGTATCGGGTACTTC.

Here the CDR3 reads CASSSHSTSALDTQYF. The DNA of the CDR3 is TGTGCCAGCAGCTCCCACTCGACTAGCGCGTTGGATACGCAGTATTTT. The chain has TRBV7-3 and TRBJ2-3; 8 positions match TRBD2. With 4 bases clipped from V and 6 bases from J, the junction kept 12 bases outside the gene matches. Germline values: CDR1 SGHTA, CDR2 FQGTGA. The CDR3 is made up of 16 amino acids.

This chain joins TRBV28 and TRBJ1-5; maybe TRBD1 (5 bases). The V and J ends lost 7 bases and 2 bases respectively, with 15 bases between them. Germline CDR1 reads MDHEN; CDR2 reads SYDVKM. This CDR3 region has 15 residues. The CDR3 sequence is CASTSWGDGNQPQHF. The CDR3 DNA reads as TGTGCCAGCACCTCTTGGGGGGACGGCAATCAGCCCCAGCATTTT.

The chain links TRBV18 to TRBJ1-1; D call uncertain. The V and J ends lost 1 base and 1 base respectively, with 4 bases between them. The CDR3 consists of 13 residues. Per germline, CDR1 KGHSH and CDR2 LQKENI. The CDR3 nucleotides are TGTGCCAGCTCACCACAGAGGAACACTGAAGCTTTCTTT. Translated, it gives CASSPQRNTEAFF.

The CDR3 spells CASSATPAGGHYEQYF. In DNA, the CDR3 is TGTGCCAGCAGCGCCACCCCAGCGGGAGGGCACTACGAGCAGTACTTC. The V call is TRBV9, the J call TRBJ2-7; 10 nucleotides align to TRBD2. Germline CDR1 and CDR2: SGDLS and YYNGEE. The CDR3 runs 16 residues. V lost 3 bases and J lost 3; bases outside the gene matches: 9.

V usage is TRBV18 and J usage is TRBJ2-5, with D unresolved. V lost 0 bases to trimming and J lost 3 bases, with 14 bases between them. Germline assignment: CDR1 KGHSH and CDR2 LQKENI. CDR3 length: 16 amino acids. The CDR3 bases are TGTGCCAGCTCACCACCTGGCAGGCCCACCGAAGAGACCCAGTACTTC. Protein: CASSPPGRPTEETQYF. The entire variable domain, with the rest obtained from reference TRBV18 and TRBJ2-5, is as follows: NAGVMQNPRHLVRRRGQEARLRCSPMKGHSHVYWYRQLPEEGLKFMVYLQKENIIDESGMPKERFSAEFPKEGPSILRIQQVVRGDSAAYFCASSPPGRPTEETQYFGPGTRLLVL.

The sample holds a few counts of this clone. The chain recombines TRBV5-6 with TRBJ2-3, with D possibly matching TRBD1 (6 bases). This CDR3 has 16 residues. V was clipped by 3 bases and J by 0 bases, with 14 bases between them. Germline loops: CDR1 SGHDT, CDR2 YYEEEE. CDR3 DNA sequence: TGTGCCAGCAGCTCACTCAGGGGCGCTAGCACAGATACGCAGTATTTT. It yields the protein CASSSLRGASTDTQYF.

This clone was counted once. This chain connects TRBV7-2 to TRBJ2-2; TRBD2 aligns across 14 bases. Trimming cost V 5 bases and J 5 bases; bases outside gene matches: 10. Germline values: CDR1 SGHTA, CDR2 FQGNSA. The CDR3 has 18 residues. The CDR3 spells CASSPHNRLAGGTGELFF. The CDR3 DNA is TGTGCCAGCAGCCCGCACAATAGACTAGCGGGAGGGACCGGGGAGCTGTTTTTT.

The chain recombines TRBV9 with TRBJ2-3; TRBD1 matches 7 bases. Germline assignment: CDR1 SGDLS and CDR2 YYNGEE. V was pared by 0 bases and J by 6 bases, with 13 bases of the junction left unmatched. This CDR3 spans 17 amino acids. For the CDR3, the DNA is TGTGCCAGCAGCGTAGCGGGGACAAGGGGGCTCGGGGATACGCAGTATTTT. Protein product: CASSVAGTRGLGDTQYF.

The chain links TRBV10-3 to TRBJ2-5; 8 bases fit TRBD2. The CDR3 has 15 amino acids. Germline trimming cut 7 bases from V and 5 bases from J; bases unmatched to any gene: 12. Per the germline V gene, CDR1 is ENHRY and CDR2 is SYGVKD. The CDR3 DNA is TGTGCCATCACTCAGACCAGCGGGGGCGCGGAGACCCAGTACTTC. Translating gives CAITQTSGGAETQYF.

Comments on this clone: This CDR3 is also generated by other DNA sequences in the sample. This chain uses TRBV9 with TRBJ2-6; unclear D gene. Germline CDR1 is SGDLS and CDR2 is YYNGEE. Trimming stripped 0 bases from V and 0 bases from J, with 7 bases between. This CDR3 has 16 amino acids. In nucleotides, the CDR3 is TGTGCCAGCAGCGTAGGATCCAGCTCTGGGGCCAACGTCCTGACTTTC. This codes for CASSVGSSSGANVLTF.

The J gene is TRBJ2-1, the V gene TRBV2; D unresolved. Trimming removed 8 bases from V and 10 bases from J, with 15 bases in between. CDR3 length: 12 amino acids. Germline CDR1 SNHLY, CDR2 FYNNEI. CDR3 in amino acids: CASGATAEEQFF. DNA for the CDR3: TGTGCCAGCGGAGCGACGGCTGAGGAGCAGTTCTTC. Supplemented by reference TRBV2 and TRBJ2-1, the full variable domain reads EPEVTQTPSHQVTQMGQEVILRCVPISNHLYFYWYRQILGQKVEFLVSFYNNEISEKSEIFDDQFSVERPDGSNFTLKIRSTKLEDSAMYFCASGATAEEQFFGPGTRLTVL.

The J gene is TRBJ1-2, the V gene TRBV6-6; D gene uncertain. Trimming removed 2 bases at V and 7 bases at J, with 20 bases between. Germline lookup yields CDR1 MNHNY and CDR2 SVGAGI (reference sequence). The CDR3 is made up of 16 amino acids. DNA for the CDR3: TGTGCCAGCAGTTACACCCCCGCCGTCTCCCTTAGTGGCTACACCTTC. This gives the protein CASSYTPAVSLSGYTF.

The CDR3 region is CASRLGSETGNYTF. The CDR3 DNA sequence: TGTGCAAGTCGCTTAGGTTCCGAGACAGGGAACTACACCTTC. This sequence joins TRBV12-2 and TRBJ1-2; the table's D call, TRBD1, was not checked against the DNA. TRBV12-2 is shown as a pseudogene. The CDR3 length is 14 residues.

This clone was counted a single time. The J gene is TRBJ1-2, the V gene TRBV28; no clear D. V was cut by 1 base and J by 2 bases, with 8 bases left in between. CDR3 length equals 14 residues. Germline V gives CDR1 MDHEN, CDR2 SYDVKM. The CDR3 nucleotides read TGTGCCAGCAGTTTATCTTGGCAGAACTATGGCTACACCTTC. Its translation is CASSLSWQNYGYTF.

The chain uses TRBV27 and TRBJ1-2; D is unresolved. The CDR3 contains 15 residues. V dropped 2 bases and J dropped 0 bases, with 10 bases sitting between them. Looked up from germline, CDR1 is MNHEY and CDR2 is SMNVEV (reference sequence). The CDR3 DNA reads as TGTGCCAGCAGTTTAAAGTTTCAGACTAACTATGGCTACACCTTC. Translation: CASSLKFQTNYGYTF.